The rows below give T cell receptor beta chains drawn from one sample of a study of brain metastases from non-small cell lung cancer. Assay: immunoSEQ multiplex PCR; the TCRdb copy retains only in-frame clones and omits some. The table records about 2,500 clones, approximately 85% of them present only once. Sequencing was done on a sample of tumor-adjacent normal tissue. Every receptor here comes from a donor over 35 with non-small cell lung cancer. Each CDR3 is given with its conserved first and last residue. The D gene is left open where the match is weak. Clone size is shown for a subset of rows, as once, few, many or a class of expanded clone.

D	size	J	V	DNA	CDR3
.	once	TRBJ1-6	TRBV4-1	TGCGCCAGCAGCCAGTTGACAGTCCGGAATTCACCCCTCCACTTT	CASSQLTVRNSPLHF
.	.	TRBJ1-5	TRBV5-6	TGTGCCAGCAGCTTCCACGGATTTAATCAGCCCCAGCATTTT	CASSFHGFNQPQHF
.	.	TRBJ2-7	TRBV3-1/TRBV3-2	TGTGCCAGCAGCGGGTACTCCTACGAGCAGTACTTC	CASSGYSYEQYF
TRBD2	.	TRBJ2-3	TRBV5-1	TGCGCCAGCAGCTTGGAACTAGCGGGGGGCCCGAGCACAGATACGCAGTATTTT	CASSLELAGGPSTDTQYF
.	.	TRBJ2-5	TRBV5-6	TGTGCCAGCAGCTTCAGCCCCCAAGAGACCCAGTACTTC	CASSFSPQETQYF
TRBD2	.	TRBJ2-3	TRBV7-3	TGTGCCAGCAGCTCTGGGACTAGCCGGGACATAGATACGCAGTATTTT	CASSSGTSRDIDTQYF
.	.	TRBJ2-3	TRBV10-3	TGTGCCATCCGTCCGGGACTCGACACAGATACGCAGTATTTT	CAIRPGLDTDTQYF
.	.	TRBJ2-5	TRBV29-1	TGCAGCGTGCCCGTGGGGGGGGCTAGGGAGACCCAGTACTTC	CSVPVGGARETQYF
.	few	TRBJ2-5	TRBV7-6	TGTGCCAGCAGCCGACTCCCGCTTGGGAAGACCCAGTACTTC	CASSRLPLGKTQYF
.	.	TRBJ2-3	TRBV6-2/TRBV6-3	TGTGCCAGCAGTTCCCTACTTAGGGGAGGTAGCACAGATACGCAGTATTTT	CASSSLLRGGSTDTQYF
.	.	TRBJ1-2	TRBV21-1	TGTGCCAGCAGCATGACTCTCTACAGGGGGGATGGCTACACCTTC	CASSMTLYRGDGYTF
.	once	TRBJ1-2	TRBV6-4	TGTGCCAGCAGTGACTCGAGCAGGGAAGTGGGTGGCTACACCTTC	CASSDSSREVGGYTF
TRBD1	.	TRBJ1-1	TRBV30	TGTGCCTTTGACAGGGGGACTTCCATCACTGAAGCTTTCTTT	CAFDRGTSITEAFF
TRBD1	.	TRBJ2-1	TRBV5-1	TGCGCCAGCAGTCGACAGGGCGACAATGAGCAGTTCTTC	CASSRQGDNEQFF
.	once	TRBJ1-3	TRBV7-2	TGTGCCAGCAGCTTCAAGTCTGAGGCTCTCTCTGGAAACACCATATATTTT	CASSFKSEALSGNTIYF
.	.	TRBJ2-5	TRBV21-1	TGTGCCAGCAGCAAAGACGAGGGGGGGCCACAAGAGACCCAGTACTTC	CASSKDEGGPQETQYF
.	.	TRBJ2-1	TRBV12-5	TGTGCTAGTGGTTTGGTACTTGGGCAGGGGGGCAATGAGCAGTTCTTC	CASGLVLGQGGNEQFF
.	.	TRBJ1-2	TRBV7-2	TGTGCCAGCACCGACGACACGGGGTATGGCTACACCTTC	CASTDDTGYGYTF
.	.	TRBJ1-5	TRBV12-3/TRBV12-4	TGTGCCAGCAGGCAGGGGAGCAATCAGCCCCAGCATTTT	CASRQGSNQPQHF
TRBD1	.	TRBJ1-3	TRBV6-6	TGTGCCAGCAGTTACACACAGGGGGGAAACACCATATATTTT	CASSYTQGGNTIYF
.	.	TRBJ1-3	TRBV29-1	TGCAGCGTTAGCAGGGGCTCTGGAAACACCATATATTTT	CSVSRGSGNTIYF
.	.	TRBJ2-3	TRBV5-1	TGCGCCAGCAGCCCAGGGAGGGGGCAGGATACGCAGTATTTT	CASSPGRGQDTQYF
TRBD1	.	TRBJ1-1	TRBV9	TGTGCCAGCAGCTCAGACAGGGGTATGAACACTGAAGCTTTCTTT	CASSSDRGMNTEAFF
.	.	TRBJ1-1	TRBV10-1	TGCGCCAGCAGTGGACATGAAGCTTTCTTT	CASSGHEAFF